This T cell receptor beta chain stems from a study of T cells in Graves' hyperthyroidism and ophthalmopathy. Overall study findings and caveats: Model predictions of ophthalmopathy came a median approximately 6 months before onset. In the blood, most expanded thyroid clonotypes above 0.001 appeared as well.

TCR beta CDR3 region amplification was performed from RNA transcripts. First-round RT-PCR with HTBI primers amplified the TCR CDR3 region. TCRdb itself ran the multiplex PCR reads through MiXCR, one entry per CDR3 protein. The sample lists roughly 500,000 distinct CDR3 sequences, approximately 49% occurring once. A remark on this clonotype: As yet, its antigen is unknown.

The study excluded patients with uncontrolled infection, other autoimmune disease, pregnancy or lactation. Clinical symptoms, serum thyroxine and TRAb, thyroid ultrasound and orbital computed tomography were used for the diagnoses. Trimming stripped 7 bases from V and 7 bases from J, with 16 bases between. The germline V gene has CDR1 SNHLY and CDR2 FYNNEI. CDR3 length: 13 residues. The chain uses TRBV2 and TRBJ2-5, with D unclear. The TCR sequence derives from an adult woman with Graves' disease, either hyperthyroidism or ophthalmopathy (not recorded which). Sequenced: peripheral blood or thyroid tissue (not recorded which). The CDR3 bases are TGTGCCAGCACCGGGCCTAACTGGGGGACCCAGTACTTC. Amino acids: CASTGPNWGTQYF.